This T cell receptor beta chain was captured by sequencing in a study of PD-1 blockade in classical Hodgkin lymphoma. Study observations and caveats: Reports indicated that newly diagnosed patients had lower baseline TCR diversity than healthy donors did.

Germline assignment: CDR1 SGHTA and CDR2 FQGNSA. V was pared by 5 bases and J by 2 bases, with 13 bases between. The CDR3 runs 14 residues. The time point is: newly diagnosed, previously untreated cHL patient sample. Purified CD4+ T cells were obtained from thawed PBMCs through magnetic negative selection. Data came from immunoSEQ multiplex PCR; TCRdb stores just in-frame clones and leaves some out. The table includes some 28,000 clones, more than 70% detected once. A remark on this clone: Its antigen remains unidentified.

The chain uses TRBV7-2 and TRBJ2-7; D is perhaps TRBD1 (6 bases). Sequencing was carried out using CD4+ T cells from blood. This clonotype was sampled from a human donor with classical Hodgkin lymphoma. The CDR3 nucleotides are TGTGCCAGCAGCCCCAGGGGCGGTACCTACGAGCAGTACTTC. This sequence encodes CASSPRGGTYEQYF.